This T cell receptor (beta chain) was sequenced in a study of T cells after yellow fever vaccination. TCRdb re-called the 5' RACE reads with MiXCR, one entry per CDR3 protein. The sample carries roughly 330,000 distinct CDR3 sequences, 6.8% recorded once. Findings and limits, study-wide: In FACS-sorted repertoires, abundant clonotypes from the bulk population could appear as contaminants.

This clonotype was detected ten times or more. Its antigen is currently unknown. Germline-derived CDR1 and CDR2 are SSHAT and FNYEAQ (reference sequence). Trimming cost V 5 bases and J 0 bases; bases outside gene matches: 3. The CDR3 is made up of 17 amino acids. The sequencing used PBMCs, collected 45 days after the first yellow fever vaccination. This chain links TRBV7-7 with TRBJ2-2, with TRBD2 matching 13 bases. The TCR sequence derives from a man between 18 and 35 years old who received the YFV17D yellow fever vaccine. The CDR3 is CASSAGTSGANTGELFF. The CDR3 DNA follows: TGTGCCAGCAGCGCAGGGACTAGCGGGGCGAACACCGGGGAGCTGTTTTTT.